This TCR beta chain was sequenced for a study of PD-L1 blockade in urothelial cancer. The CDR3 runs to 16 residues. The V end lost 2 bases, the J end lost 3 bases, and 17 bases lay between the germline ends. In germline, CDR1 is MNHNS, CDR2 SASEGT. TCRdb keeps only in-frame clones here, not all; method: immunoSEQ multiplex PCR. This sample carries 33,000 or so clones, roughly 80% of them seen once, and the ten largest clones take 6.8%. Time point noted: pretreatment peripheral blood. V and J are TRBV6-1 and TRBJ2-7; tentative D call: TRBD1 (6 bases). Sample: PBMCs, taken around atezolizumab (anti-PD-L1) treatment. The TCR comes from a man aged 55-75 years with urothelial cancer. The CDR3 nucleotides are TGTGCCAGCAGTGAAACCGGGACAACCTACTTCTACGAGCAGTACTTC. Its translation: CASSETGTTYFYEQYF.